The source of this T cell receptor (beta chain) is a study of type 1 regulatory T cells (dated by TCRdb to the early 2020s). Study-level background: The study characterized an in vitro protocol that generated a Tr1-enriched, alloantigen-specific CD4 T cell product named T-allo10. T-allo10 was being evaluated clinically in patients with hematological malignancies who were receiving allogeneic hematopoietic stem cell transplantation.

Sequencing relied on an Illumina MiSeq. The public reads were quality trimmed at Q25 with fastp and then assembled into clones with MiXCR by TCRdb, keeping productive beta chains. Every distinct CDR3 protein forms one entry, paired with its most common genes and DNA. The sample table lists 55,000 to 65,000 distinct CDR3 sequences, roughly 60% of them with a count of one. The ten most abundant clones make up approximately 2% of the sample. A word on this clonotype: Its antigen is unknown. The sample holds no much larger clone one base away, and base qualities are not on file.

On the study overall, not on this receptor specifically: Tr1 cells showed a more restricted TCR repertoire than non-Tr1 cells, which the study interpreted as alloantigen-induced clonal expansion.

The CDR3 runs 15 residues from the cysteine to the phenylalanine. CDR3 DNA only is kept here, 45 bases in frame from base 1. CDR1 LGHNA and CDR2 YNFKEQ are derived from the germline V gene. V ends up 1 base short and J 8 bases short, with an unmatched junction base count of 7. The sample comprised cultured non-Tr1 T cells, either the whole culture or a sorted T cell fraction (not recorded which). The cell subset or site label, as the study defines it: non-Tr1 population from the T-allo10 product. The TCR sequence derives from a human donor in good health. The chain was built from TRBV4-2 and TRBJ2-1, and 8 bases in between align with TRBD2. The CDR3 corresponds to CASSQVSPAGDEQFF. The nucleotide sequence reads TGTGCCAGCAGCCAAGTCTCCCCAGCGGGAGATGAGCAGTTCTTC.